Included here is one TCR beta chain sequence, with context. The specificity of this receptor is unknown. The record has no base qualities; no much larger clone is one base away. The data originate from a study of post-analysis software for immune sequencing data (dated by TCRdb to about 2015). Context from the whole study: Relapsing-remitting, secondary progressive and progressive-relapsing multiple sclerosis were recorded as disease courses, and subtype annotation was lacking for some patients. The patient repertoires were compared against approximately twelve previously published healthy control repertoires obtained from donors aged 6 to 25 years. A subset of samples was prepared in parallel using single-end sample barcoding, then pooled and co-amplified after Illumina adapter ligation.

The method behind the library was PCR. The sequencer listed for this sample is Illumina HiSeq 2500. To reduce PCR and sequencing biases, unique molecular identifiers were incorporated into the TCR beta cDNA libraries. Per 1 to 10 million input T cells, some 500,000 cDNA molecules were obtained, such that each molecule approximated one T cell. The same protocol used for the earlier healthy control dataset was applied to prepare and sequence the patient libraries. Within a given batch, samples were prepared together, multiplexed and sequenced on the same HiSeq lane. The paper's data handling went like this. MIGEC was used to process the raw barcoded reads, and molecular identifier groups with only a single read were discarded before consensus assembly and CDR3 extraction. Clonotype tables were post-analysed with VDJtools, and diversity was normalized by down-sampling all datasets to the smallest sample size. In repertoire overlap clustering, CDR3 amino acid sequences, but not nucleotide sequences, were matched to correct batch-related cross-sample contamination. TCRdb redid the processing of the public reads, applying fastp at Q25 and MiXCR, and retained in-frame beta chains. Every entry covers one CDR3 protein and lists the most common genes and DNA from its rows. The authors' filters were not applied to this entry. This sample holds approximately 660,000 distinct CDR3 sequences; around 64% were observed only once. The ten largest account for about 11% of the sample.

Paper-wide results and their limitations: Direct clustering with F measure revealed strong co-clustering of samples prepared in the same batch, which led to a batch-effect correction. Normalized Chao1 diversity was significantly lower in multiple sclerosis patients than controls, suggesting substantial peripheral T-cell clonal expansion. The control group was slightly older than the multiple sclerosis patient group. Patients showed significantly higher frequencies than controls for a handful of TRBV segments, among them TRBV5-6, TRBV5-1 and TRBV20-1.

The germline V gene yields SQVTM for CDR1 and ANQGSEA for CDR2. Reading from cysteine to phenylalanine, the CDR3 counts 11 amino acids. The read is trimmed to its CDR3 DNA, 33 bases read in frame from base 1. The junction carries 9 bases between V and J, which are trimmed by 4 bases and 8 bases respectively. TCR beta repertoires were profiled from peripheral blood of some 13 young patients with multiple sclerosis to demonstrate the VDJtools post-analysis software. The multiple sclerosis patients were children and adolescents ranging in age from 6 to 15 years. The clonotype comes from a girl aged 2 to 10 with multiple sclerosis. Sequencing was done on a sample of blood. The chain joins TRBV29-1 to TRBJ2-1; no confident D gene assignment can be made. The CDR3 region reads CSVGPHDEQFF. The DNA sequence is given as TGCAGCGTTGGCCCCCACGATGAGCAGTTCTTC.